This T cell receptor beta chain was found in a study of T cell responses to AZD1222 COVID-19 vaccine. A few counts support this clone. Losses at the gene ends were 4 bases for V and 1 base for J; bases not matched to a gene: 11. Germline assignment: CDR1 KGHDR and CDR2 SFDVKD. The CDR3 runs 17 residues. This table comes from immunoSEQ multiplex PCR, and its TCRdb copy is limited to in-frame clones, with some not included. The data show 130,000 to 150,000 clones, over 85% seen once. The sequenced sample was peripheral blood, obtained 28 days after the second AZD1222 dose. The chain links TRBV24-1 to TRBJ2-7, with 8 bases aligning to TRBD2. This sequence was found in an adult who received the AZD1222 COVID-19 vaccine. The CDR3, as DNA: TGTGCCACCAGTGACCTCCCCAGTAGCGGGATGTCCTACGAGCAGTACTTC. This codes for CATSDLPSSGMSYEQYF.